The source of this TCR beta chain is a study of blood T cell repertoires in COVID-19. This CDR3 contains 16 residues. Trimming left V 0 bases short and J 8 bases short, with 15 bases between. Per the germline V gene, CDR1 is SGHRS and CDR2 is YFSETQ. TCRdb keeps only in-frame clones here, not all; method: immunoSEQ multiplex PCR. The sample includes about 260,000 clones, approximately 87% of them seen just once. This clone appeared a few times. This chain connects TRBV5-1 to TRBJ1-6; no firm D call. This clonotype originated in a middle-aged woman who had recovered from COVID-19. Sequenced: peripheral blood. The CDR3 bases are TGCGCCAGCAGCTTGGCCGCGGGGATGGAATATTCACCCCTCCACTTT. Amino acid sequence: CASSLAAGMEYSPLHF.